The following is a T cell receptor (beta chain) sequence with its context. Which antigen it targets is not known. It has no much larger one-base neighbor in the sample; base qualities were not kept. Library creation used the immunoSEQ multiplex PCR assay. TCR beta CDR3 sequencing was performed on DNA from the cultured, isolated CD4+ T cells. As for the authors' bioinformatics: Non-productive TCR sequences were discarded, and reads were trimmed to the CDR3 region, with only CDR3s of 7 or more amino acids retained. Antigen-specific clonotypes were identified with the MANAFEST web app by comparing expansion in peptide wells against reference cultures. Positive clones required FDR<0.05 expansion versus reference and all other wells, odds ratio above 5, and frequency above 0.1% in two replicate wells. A clonotype was defined as cross-reactive if the clonotype was significantly expanded both in SARS-CoV-2 spike wells and in at least one common cold coronavirus spike condition. Levenshtein distance calculated with the stringdist R package was used to assess CDR3 similarity, and unrooted trees were constructed with ape in R 3.6.1. Entries here come from immuneACCESS through TCRdb and include only in-frame sequences with V and J called. Some clones fail to appear in such tables; in the studies checked, an unresolved V gene covers under half of the shortfall, and the cause of the remainder is unknown. Clonal size and the V and J genes are those of that table, whereas D and trimming came from the DNA. In this sample the table shows 55,000 to 75,000 clones, around 76% of which occur a single time. Approximately 3% of the sample is held by the ten biggest clonotypes.

To identify antigen-specific CD4+ T cell clonotypes by their expansion, the ViraFEST assay first stimulated PBMC with viral peptide pools and then applied TCR sequencing. After 10 days of culture, CD4+ T cells were isolated with the EasySep CD4+ T cell isolation kit. The absence of prior SARS-CoV-2 infection in healthy vaccine recipients was confirmed by negative nucleocapsid antibodies before and after vaccination. Each well held fewer than 2.5 million PBMC cultured in IMDM containing roughly 5.1% human AB serum, 9 to 10 IU/ml IL-2 and gentamicin, along with around 9.4 ug/ml peptides. Half of the culture medium was replaced with fresh IL-2-containing medium on days 3 and 7. Unless noted otherwise, every peptide stimulation condition was grown in triplicate wells. Using Ficoll-Paque Plus gradient centrifugation, PBMC were separated from whole blood and then either used fresh or cryopreserved at -140C. The overlapping peptide pools covered the spike proteins of SARS-CoV-2 as well as those of the common cold coronaviruses HCoV-NL63, HCoV-OC43 and HCoV-229E. The QIAamp micro DNA kit was used to extract genomic DNA from the cultured CD4+ T cells.

Taken from the germline V gene (reference sequence), the CDR1 and CDR2 loops are MNHEY and SMNVEV. The CDR3 spans 14 residues, from the cysteine through the phenylalanine. Solely the CDR3 DNA is kept, with 42 bases framed from the first base. V is pared back by 5 bases and J by 3 bases, with 13 bases lying between the germline termini. The entry originates in a study of vaccination effects on CD4 cells after COVID-19 (dated 2022 in TCRdb). In the study overall: Participants received two doses of either the BNT162b2 or the mRNA-1273 mRNA SARS-CoV-2 vaccine. SARS-CoV-2 spike-specific CD4+ TCR repertoires were compared before and after mRNA vaccination in COVID-19 convalescent patients and in infection-naive vaccine recipients. Altogether, 10 COVID-19 convalescent patients and a handful of SARS-CoV-2-naive healthy vaccine recipients made up the full study. Cultures from other donors in the study were sequenced using the Oncomine TCR Beta short-read assay on an Illumina iSeq 100.

Summary of the overall study and its limitations: At late post-vaccination timepoints, both infection-induced and vaccine-induced clones showed marked clonal contraction, consistent with waning T cell responses. The study was limited by a small number of convalescent patients, and early post-infection timepoints were lacking. In healthy vaccine recipients, vaccine-induced clones were almost all SARS-CoV-2 mono-reactive, with only 1 of 255 cross-reactive with common cold coronaviruses.

The V and J genes are TRBV27 and TRBJ1-2; the D gene cannot be resolved reliably. The input for sequencing was CD4+ T cells from PBMCs cultured with HCoV-NL63 spike peptides, taken before COVID-19 vaccination. This specimen's cell subset or site label, per the study, means: HCoV-NL63 spike overlapping peptide pool stimulation. The TCR sequence derives from a human donor who received a COVID-19 vaccine. The DNA sequence is given as TGTGCCAGCAGTCGAAAACCGACGGACTATGGCTACACCTTC. Its translation reads: CASSRKPTDYGYTF.